This T cell receptor beta chain was documented in a study of shared clonotypes between healthy human individuals. The table came from immunoSEQ multiplex PCR; TCRdb's copy has only in-frame clones and leaves some out. Of 1.4 million to 1.5 million clones in the sample, 96% were seen once. Turning to this clone: Antigen unknown. Other DNA sequences within the sample encode an identical CDR3.

Study results and caveats: Memory subsets had estimated richness that was generally smaller than that of naive subsets.

Per germline, CDR1 SGHNT and CDR2 YYREEE (reference sequence). The CDR3 runs 14 residues. V was pared by 3 bases and J by 1 base, with 3 bases of the junction left unmatched. The origin of this receptor is a man under 40 in good health. The chain combines TRBV5-4 with TRBJ2-7; 8 nucleotides agree with TRBD2. Sequenced input: naive CD4+ T cells sorted from blood. Subset denoted: CD45RA+ positively selected. CDR3 amino acids: CASSSTSGSYEQYF. The DNA of the CDR3 is TGTGCCAGCAGCTCTACTAGCGGTTCCTACGAGCAGTACTTC.